The rows below give T cell receptor beta chains drawn from one sample of a study of T-cell reconstitution after alpha-beta-depleted transplantation in children. Each CDR3 protein gets one entry after TCRdb re-called the PCR reads with MiXCR. Of about 500,000 distinct CDR3 sequences in the sample, 30% to 35% were seen once. The specimen was PBMCs from the stem cell graft donor, collected from the stem cell graft. The receptors come from a human donor who donated a stem cell graft to a child with aplastic anemia. Each CDR3 is given with its conserved first and last residue. Each record gives: V gene, D gene, clone size, CDR3 length, J gene, CDR3 DNA, CDR3 protein. The D gene is left open where the match is weak. Clone size is shown for a subset of rows, as once, few, many or a class of expanded clone.

>TRBV5-6|-|-|12|TRBJ2-1
TGTGCCAGCAGCTCAGGGTTTGGTGAGCAGTTCTTC
CASSSGFGEQFF
>TRBV3-1|TRBD1|-|15|TRBJ1-1
TGTGCCAGCAGCAAGACAGGGGGATCGAACACTGAAGCTTTCTTT
CASSKTGGSNTEAFF
>TRBV4-2|TRBD2|few|15|TRBJ2-7
TGTGCCAGCAGCCCCCCGAGCGGGAGGGCCTACGAGCAGTACTTC
CASSPPSGRAYEQYF
>TRBV4-3|TRBD2|-|17|TRBJ2-3
TGCGCCAGCAGCCCCAAACTGGGGACTATCTACACAGATACGCAGTATTTT
CASSPKLGTIYTDTQYF
>TRBV5-1|TRBD2|once|16|TRBJ2-1
TGCGCCAGCAGCTTGGCCGGGGGGACGACCTACAATGAGCAGTTCTTC
CASSLAGGTTYNEQFF
>TRBV10-3|-|-|12|TRBJ1-1
TGTGCCGCCTGGGGGGAGGACACTGAAGCTTTCTTT
CAAWGEDTEAFF
>TRBV29-1|-|few|13|TRBJ1-5
TGCAGCGCTGGACAAGGCCGGAGCCAGCCCCAGCATTTT
CSAGQGRSQPQHF
>TRBV20-1|-|few|15|TRBJ2-2
TGCAGTGCAAGCGGGACACTGGCGAACACCGGGGAGCTGTTTTTT
CSASGTLANTGELFF
>TRBV12-3/TRBV12-4|-|-|14|TRBJ2-5
TGTGCCAGCGCGAGTCGGACGGGACAAGAGACCCAGTACTTC
CASASRTGQETQYF
>TRBV5-1|-|-|15|TRBJ1-5
TGCGCCAGCAGCCCCACGGGACATAGCAATCAGCCCCAGCATTTT
CASSPTGHSNQPQHF
>TRBV10-3|-|-|12|TRBJ2-2
TGTGGATCGGCAGAGGACACCGGGGAGCTGTTTTTT
CGSAEDTGELFF
>TRBV3-1|-|-|19|TRBJ2-1
TGTGCCAGCAGCCCCCGTGGTAGCGGCCTTCGGAGGGCGGACAATGAGCAGTTCTTC
CASSPRGSGLRRADNEQFF
>TRBV5-1|TRBD2|few|14|TRBJ2-1
TGCGCCAGCAGCATCACTAGCGGTTACAATGAGCAGTTCTTC
CASSITSGYNEQFF
>TRBV12-3/TRBV12-4|TRBD1|-|16|TRBJ1-5
TGTGCCAGCAGTCCTACAGGGGTAGCGAGCAATCAGCCCCAGCATTTT
CASSPTGVASNQPQHF
>TRBV20-1|-|-|14|TRBJ1-1
TGCAGTGCTTTTTCCCAGGGAAAGAACACTGAAGCTTTCTTT
CSAFSQGKNTEAFF
>TRBV24-1|-|-|15|TRBJ1-5
TGTGCCACCAGTGATTCCCGCAATAGCAATCAGCCCCAGCATTTT
CATSDSRNSNQPQHF
>TRBV4-3|-|few|15|TRBJ2-3
TGCGCCAGCAGCCAAGGCCCCGACACCACAGATACGCAGTATTTT
CASSQGPDTTDTQYF
>TRBV5-6|-|-|16|TRBJ2-1
TGTGCCAGCAGCTTTGACCGACCTCTGAGCTACAATGAGCAGTTCTTC
CASSFDRPLSYNEQFF
>TRBV5-6|TRBD1|-|14|TRBJ1-5
TGTGCCAGCAGCTTGGGACAGGGTTTCAAGCCCCAGCATTTT
CASSLGQGFKPQHF
>TRBV5-1|TRBD1|-|15|TRBJ2-3
TGCGCCAGCAGCTCAAGACAGGGCGGCACAGATACGCAGTATTTT
CASSSRQGGTDTQYF
>TRBV6-2/TRBV6-3|-|-|18|TRBJ2-4
TGTGCCAGCAGGGCGGAGGGTTGGACCATGCCCGGCAAAAACATTCAGTACTTC
CASRAEGWTMPGKNIQYF
>TRBV20-1|TRBD2|-|14|TRBJ2-1
TGCAGTGCTAGAGGGACTAGCAGCTACAATGAGCAGTTCTTC
CSARGTSSYNEQFF
>TRBV7-3|TRBD2|-|17|TRBJ2-2
TGTGCCAGCAGCTGGGGACTAGCGGGTTATTTGTCCGGGGAGCTGTTTTTT
CASSWGLAGYLSGELFF
>TRBV11-2|TRBD1|few|15|TRBJ1-1
TGTGCCAGCAGCTTAGATGGGACAGGGGGCACTGAAGCTTTCTTT
CASSLDGTGGTEAFF
>TRBV4-1|-|few|17|TRBJ1-2
TGCGCCAGCAGCCAAGCCTTTCAAAGGGGTCTGAGATATGGCTACACCTTC
CASSQAFQRGLRYGYTF
>TRBV27|-|once|13|TRBJ1-1
TGTGCCAGCAGTAGGCAGGTGAGCACTGAAGCTTTCTTT
CASSRQVSTEAFF
>TRBV29-1|-|few|13|TRBJ2-5
TGCAGCGTCAGGGACACCTCAGGGGAGACCCAGTACTTC
CSVRDTSGETQYF
>TRBV11-1|TRBD2|-|15|TRBJ2-3
TGTGCCAGCAGCTCTTTTAGCGGGAGGGAAGATACGCAGTATTTT
CASSSFSGREDTQYF
>TRBV6-1|TRBD2|-|15|TRBJ2-5
TGTGCCAGCAGTGAAAGACTAGCGGGAAGGGGGACCCAGTACTTC
CASSERLAGRGTQYF